This T cell receptor beta chain came from a study of monozygotic twins with inflammatory bowel disease. Findings and limits, study-wide: Among twins, concordant and discordant pairs did not differ in repertoire similarity, possibly from limited power. Varied immunosuppressive treatments among patients may have increased repertoire variability.

In germline, CDR1 is SQVTM, CDR2 ANQGSEA. The CDR3 contains 12 residues. Researchers isolated total RNA from whole blood without sorting T cells. For each CDR3 protein, TCRdb gives one entry from its re-call of the 5' RACE reads, without DNA. This listing includes roughly 300,000 distinct CDR3 sequences. With respect to this clonotype: Its antigen is as yet unknown.

The source of this sequence is a human donor with ulcerative colitis or Crohn's disease, or a healthy co-twin of an affected twin (not recorded which). What was sequenced was blood. The rearrangement links TRBV29-1 to TRBJ2-1; TCRdb returns TRBD1, unconfirmable since there is no DNA. The CDR3 here is CSVGQTLGEQFF.